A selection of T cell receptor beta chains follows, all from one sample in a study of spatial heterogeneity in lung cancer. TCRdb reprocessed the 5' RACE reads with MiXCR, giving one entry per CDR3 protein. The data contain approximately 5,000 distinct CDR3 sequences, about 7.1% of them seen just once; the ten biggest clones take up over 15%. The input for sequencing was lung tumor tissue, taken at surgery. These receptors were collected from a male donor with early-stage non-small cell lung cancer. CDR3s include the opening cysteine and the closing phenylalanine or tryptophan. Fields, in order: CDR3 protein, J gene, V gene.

CASSQDYGLTRTPLHF	TRBJ1-6	TRBV4-1
CATNPGGGPADTQYF	TRBJ2-3	TRBV6-5
CASSLLVAGKDNEQFF	TRBJ2-1	TRBV11-1
CASSASGETQYF	TRBJ2-5	TRBV12-3/TRBV12-4
CASSLVGGEETQYF	TRBJ2-5	TRBV5-1
CATSSGLAGNEQFF	TRBJ2-1	TRBV24-1
CASSLGTSGGRTDTQYF	TRBJ2-3	TRBV5-1
CSAPPRPYRTEQFF	TRBJ2-1	TRBV20-1
CASREFMNTEAFF	TRBJ1-1	TRBV19
CSASGRRNEQFF	TRBJ2-1	TRBV20-1
CSAREITSGYNEQFF	TRBJ2-1	TRBV20-1
CARDPRSGANVLTF	TRBJ2-6	TRBV7-9
CASSQGGALGYTF	TRBJ1-2	TRBV4-1
CASCREVRNSPLHF	TRBJ1-6	TRBV28
CASRGLAGGQETQYF	TRBJ2-5	TRBV5-6
CASSLYSTEAFF	TRBJ1-1	TRBV12-3/TRBV12-4
CASSLGNSGNTIYF	TRBJ1-3	TRBV7-9
CSAGDLVNNEQFF	TRBJ2-1	TRBV20-1
CASSLGRDPENIQYF	TRBJ2-4	TRBV28
CASSPGTGGIANTGELFF	TRBJ2-2	TRBV5-1
CASSSAASSYNEQFF	TRBJ2-1	TRBV7-2
CAIGQNTGELFF	TRBJ2-2	TRBV10-3
CASSNTAHSGAGSPLHF	TRBJ1-6	TRBV7-8
CASSLVRSSGNTIYF	TRBJ1-3	TRBV7-2
CASSPATAGNYNEQFF	TRBJ2-1	TRBV5-1
CSATRQRSNEQFF	TRBJ2-1	TRBV20-1
CASSFAEGGHFYGYTF	TRBJ1-2	TRBV28
CSAILAGELADTQYF	TRBJ2-3	TRBV20-1
CASSDRTSDNEQFF	TRBJ2-1	TRBV5-1
CATSSLAGETQYF	TRBJ2-5	TRBV15
CASSPEGQANSPLHF	TRBJ1-6	TRBV4-2
CSAYTGTGVIKEQFF	TRBJ2-1	TRBV20-1
CASSQDLGDDEAFF	TRBJ1-1	TRBV3-1
CSVLQQDFETQYF	TRBJ2-5	TRBV29-1
CASSLTSGGLSNTGELFF	TRBJ2-2	TRBV5-4
CASRRTGSYEQYF	TRBJ2-7	TRBV5-6
CASSEVETQYF	TRBJ2-5	TRBV6-1
CASSYLGRAQYF	TRBJ2-3	TRBV12-3/TRBV12-4
CASSNGQDANYGYTF	TRBJ1-2	TRBV2
CSARHSSGGAAGELFF	TRBJ2-2	TRBV20-1
CASSLSDIPYVQETQYF	TRBJ2-5	TRBV7-7
CASSPGQGPTGELFF	TRBJ2-2	TRBV11-3
CSASSQPVLWDQYF	TRBJ2-5	TRBV20-1
CASTQAGGSYNEQFF	TRBJ2-1	TRBV28